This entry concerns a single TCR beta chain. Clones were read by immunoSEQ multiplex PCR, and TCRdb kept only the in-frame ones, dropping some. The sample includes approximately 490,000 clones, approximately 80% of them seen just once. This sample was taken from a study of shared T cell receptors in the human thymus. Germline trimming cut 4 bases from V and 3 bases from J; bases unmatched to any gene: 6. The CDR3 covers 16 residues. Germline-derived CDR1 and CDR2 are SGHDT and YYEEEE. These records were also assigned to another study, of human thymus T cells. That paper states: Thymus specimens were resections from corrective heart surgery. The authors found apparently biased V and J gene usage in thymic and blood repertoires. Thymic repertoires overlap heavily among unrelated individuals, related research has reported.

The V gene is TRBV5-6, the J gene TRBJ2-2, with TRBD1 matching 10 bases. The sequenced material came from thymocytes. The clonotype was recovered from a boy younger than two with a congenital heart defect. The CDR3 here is CASSGQGVYDTGELFF. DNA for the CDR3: TGTGCCAGCAGCGGACAGGGGGTTTACGACACCGGGGAGCTGTTTTTT.